Listed below are T cell receptor beta chains from one sample, sequenced in a study of a mutant IDH1 vaccine in newly diagnosed glioma. Some clones are missing from TCRdb's copy, which holds only in-frame ones; the method was immunoSEQ multiplex PCR. The top ten hold 7.5% to 9% of the sample, which has 68,000 or so clones, about four fifths seen once. The specimen comprised PBMCs, sampled from a glioma patient treated with radiotherapy, temozolomide or both. These TCRs come from a man aged 50 or older with glioma. Both conserved end residues are part of each CDR3. Fields, in order: D gene, V gene, J gene, clone size, CDR3 DNA, CDR3 protein. D genes are given only for firm matches. Clone size is shown for a subset of rows, as once, few, many or a class of expanded clone.

NA	TRBV30	TRBJ1-3	NA	TGTGCCTGGAGTGGACGGGCCGGGCGGAACTCTGGAAACACCATATATTTT	CAWSGRAGRNSGNTIYF
NA	TRBV5-6	TRBJ1-1	few	TGTGCCAGCAGCGGGCAGGGGATGAACACTGAAGCTTTCTTT	CASSGQGMNTEAFF
NA	TRBV28	TRBJ2-7	NA	TGTGCCAGCAGTTTGGGAGGCAGCACCTCCTACGAGCAGTACTTC	CASSLGGSTSYEQYF
TRBD1	TRBV15	TRBJ1-4	NA	TGTGCCACCAGCAGTCCGGGACAGGGGAATGAAAAACTGTTTTTT	CATSSPGQGNEKLFF
TRBD1	TRBV10-3	TRBJ1-1	NA	TGTGCCATCAGTACGGGACAGAGGAACACTGAAGCTTTCTTT	CAISTGQRNTEAFF
NA	TRBV7-2	TRBJ1-2	once	TGTGCCAGCAGCCCCCGGGGCGGGGGCGCGAGATATGGCTACACCTTC	CASSPRGGGARYGYTF
TRBD1	TRBV5-1	TRBJ2-7	NA	TGCGCCAGCAGCTTCGACAGGGGGCAATACGAGCAGTACTTC	CASSFDRGQYEQYF
NA	TRBV25-1	TRBJ2-3	NA	TGTGCCAGCAGAACAACGGGGCCAGATACGCAGTATTTT	CASRTTGPDTQYF
NA	TRBV5-1	TRBJ2-2	once	TGCGCCAGCAGACAGCAGGCGAACACCGGGGAGCTGTTTTTT	CASRQQANTGELFF
NA	TRBV7-9	TRBJ2-1	NA	TGTGCCAGCAGCATTCAGGGGGGCAATGAGCAGTTCTTC	CASSIQGGNEQFF
NA	TRBV10-3	TRBJ1-5	NA	TGTGCCATCAGTGAGGCAGGCAGGGGACAGCCCCAGCATTTT	CAISEAGRGQPQHF
TRBD1	TRBV2	TRBJ2-2	NA	TGTGCCAGCAGGGAACGTGACAGGGGGCCCGGGGAGCTGTTTTTT	CASRERDRGPGELFF
TRBD1	TRBV19	TRBJ1-2	NA	TGTGCCAGTAGTATGCCTGGGGAGACAGGGACAAACTATGGCTACACCTTC	CASSMPGETGTNYGYTF
TRBD1	TRBV30	TRBJ2-6	NA	TGTGCCTGGAGTCGGGGACAGGGGACCTCTGGGGCCAACGTCCTGACTTTC	CAWSRGQGTSGANVLTF
NA	TRBV14	TRBJ2-6	large	TGTGCCAGCAGCCCTCTCTCCTCTGGGGCCAACGTCCTGACTTTC	CASSPLSSGANVLTF
NA	TRBV11-3	TRBJ2-7	NA	TGTGCCAGCAGCTTAGACGGATACGAGCAGTACTTC	CASSLDGYEQYF
NA	TRBV5-6	TRBJ1-4	NA	TGTGCCAGCAGCTTGGTAGGCGACAGAGGAGAAAAACTGTTTTTT	CASSLVGDRGEKLFF
TRBD1	TRBV5-5	TRBJ1-4	once	TGTGCCAGCAGCTCCGGGACAGGGAATGAAAAACTGTTTTTT	CASSSGTGNEKLFF
NA	TRBV5-6	TRBJ1-1	NA	TGTGCCAGCAGCTCTGTTACTGAAGCTTTCTTT	CASSSVTEAFF
NA	TRBV4-3	TRBJ1-4	NA	TGCGCCAGCAGCCGAGACAGGCTTAATGAAAAACTGTTTTTT	CASSRDRLNEKLFF
TRBD1	TRBV6-1	TRBJ1-6	NA	TGTGCCAGCAGACCCTCGGGGACAGTCAATTCACCCCTCCACTTT	CASRPSGTVNSPLHF
TRBD1	TRBV15	TRBJ1-2	NA	TGTGCCACCAGCAGAGCCCCGGGACAGACTAACTATGGCTACACCTTC	CATSRAPGQTNYGYTF
NA	TRBV2	TRBJ2-7	NA	TGTGCCAGCAGTCCCCCAAGGGACCGAGCCTCCTACGAGCAGTACTTC	CASSPPRDRASYEQYF
NA	TRBV27	TRBJ1-5	NA	TGTGCCAGCAGTTTATCCGGACAGAACAATCAGCCCCAGCATTTT	CASSLSGQNNQPQHF
NA	TRBV7-9	TRBJ2-3	NA	TGTGCCAGCAGCTTAGGTACAGGAGACACAGATACGCAGTATTTT	CASSLGTGDTDTQYF
TRBD1	TRBV29-1	TRBJ1-2	NA	TGCAGCGTTGACTCAGGGGGCGGCGGCTACACCTTC	CSVDSGGGGYTF
NA	TRBV30	TRBJ1-6	few	TGTGCCTGGAGCGCGGGCCCTTCACCCCTCCACTTT	CAWSAGPSPLHF
NA	TRBV21-1	TRBJ2-7	NA	TGTGCCAGCAGCAAAGAAGGTAGTAAGTACGAGCAGTACTTC	CASSKEGSKYEQYF
NA	TRBV25-1	TRBJ1-5	few	TGTGCCAGCAGTGAACATGGGAATCAGCCCCAGCATTTT	CASSEHGNQPQHF
NA	TRBV5-1	TRBJ2-3	NA	TGCGCCAGCAGCTCCCTCGCCGGGGGCGAGAGCACAGATACGCAGTATTTT	CASSSLAGGESTDTQYF
NA	TRBV27	TRBJ1-2	NA	TGTGCCAGCAGCCCCAAGTGGACAGAGGCTAACTATGGCTACACCTTC	CASSPKWTEANYGYTF
NA	TRBV5-6	TRBJ2-4	NA	TGTGCCAGTAGCCGGCCCTACAGGGAAAACATTCAGTACTTC	CASSRPYRENIQYF
TRBD1	TRBV15	TRBJ1-1	NA	TGTGCCACCACTTCTAGGACAGGGCCCGAGAGAGCTTTCTTT	CATTSRTGPERAFF
TRBD1	TRBV4-3	TRBJ2-7	NA	TGCGCCAGCAGCCTTGGGACAGGGTACGAGCAGTACTTC	CASSLGTGYEQYF
NA	TRBV7-2	TRBJ1-2	many	TGTGCCAGCAGCTTAATCGGGGGGGGCTATGGCTACACCTTC	CASSLIGGGYGYTF
NA	TRBV2	TRBJ2-2	once	TGTGCCAGCAAGGGAGGTGGCGGGTACACCGGGGAGCTGTTTTTT	CASKGGGGYTGELFF
NA	TRBV5-4	TRBJ2-6	NA	TGTGCCAGCAGCTTGCGTTTCTCTGGGGCCAACGTCCTGACTTTC	CASSLRFSGANVLTF
NA	TRBV2	TRBJ1-1	few	TGTGCCAGCACTAGTGTCGCTGAAGCTTTCTTT	CASTSVAEAFF
NA	TRBV9	TRBJ2-3	NA	TGTGCCAGCAGCGTTTCAGGGGTTACTAGCACAGATACGCAGTATTTT	CASSVSGVTSTDTQYF
TRBD1	TRBV15	TRBJ1-1	NA	TGTGCCACCAGCGCCAGACAGGGGAACACTGAAGCTTTCTTT	CATSARQGNTEAFF
NA	TRBV13	TRBJ2-1	NA	TGTGCCAGCAGCTTAGGCCTAATACGACAGGCGAATGAGCAGTTCTTC	CASSLGLIRQANEQFF
NA	TRBV19	TRBJ1-2	NA	TGTGCCAGTAGTATTACGGACAGTAACTATGGCTACACCTTC	CASSITDSNYGYTF
TRBD1	TRBV9	TRBJ2-1	NA	TGTGCCAGCAGCGTTCCCAGGGACAGGGCGGAAGACTACAATGAGCAGTTCTTC	CASSVPRDRAEDYNEQFF
TRBD2	TRBV27	TRBJ2-3	NA	TGTGCCAGCAGTGTCGAGCGGGGAGATACGCAGTATTTT	CASSVERGDTQYF
TRBD2	TRBV29-1	TRBJ2-5	once	TGCAGCGTCCCGAGCGGGGATCAAGAGACCCAGTACTTC	CSVPSGDQETQYF
NA	TRBV5-1	TRBJ2-7	NA	TGCGCCAGCAGCTTGACAGGGCCCTACGAGCAGTACTTC	CASSLTGPYEQYF
NA	TRBV18	TRBJ1-1	NA	TGTGCCAGCTCAAAGACAGGACAGAACACTGAAGCTTTCTTT	CASSKTGQNTEAFF
TRBD1	TRBV9	TRBJ2-2	NA	TGTGCCAGCAGCGAGGGACAGGGACCGAACACCGGGGAGCTGTTTTTT	CASSEGQGPNTGELFF
NA	TRBV28	TRBJ2-6	NA	TGTGCCAGCAGTTCCTCACACCTCCGCTCTGGGGCCAACGTCCTGACTTTC	CASSSSHLRSGANVLTF
TRBD2	TRBV7-2	TRBJ2-3	NA	TGTGCCAGCAGCCCCGAGGGAGCGGGGGGGGGAGCGCAGTATTTT	CASSPEGAGGGAQYF
TRBD1	TRBV15	TRBJ1-5	NA	TGTGCCACCAGCGGGACAGGGGCCAGGAATCAGCCCCAGCATTTT	CATSGTGARNQPQHF
TRBD2	TRBV6-5	TRBJ2-6	NA	TGTGCCAGCAGTTACGGGGGGGCTGGGGCCAACGTCCTGACTTTC	CASSYGGAGANVLTF
NA	TRBV18	TRBJ2-1	NA	TGTGCCAGCTCACCGAGCTCCCTACCCCATGAGCAGTTCTTC	CASSPSSLPHEQFF
NA	TRBV7-9	TRBJ2-7	NA	TGTGCCAGCAGCTCCTCAGGCGCGGCCTACGAGCAGTACTTC	CASSSSGAAYEQYF
NA	TRBV20-1	TRBJ1-1	NA	TGCAGTGCCTCGAACACTGAAGCTTTCTTT	CSASNTEAFF
NA	TRBV30	TRBJ1-1	once	TGTGCCTGTTCTGCGGGGGCCAACATGAACACTGAAGCTTTCTTT	CACSAGANMNTEAFF
NA	TRBV30	TRBJ2-7	NA	TGTGCCTGGAAAAGTCACCGGGACTGGCTCGAGCAGTACTTC	CAWKSHRDWLEQYF
NA	TRBV19	TRBJ1-2	few	TGTGCCAGTAGTATGGGGACTTCTAACTATGGCTACACCTTC	CASSMGTSNYGYTF
NA	TRBV6-5	TRBJ1-4	NA	TGTGCCAGCAGTTACAGTCGGGTACGGGAAAAACTGTTTTTT	CASSYSRVREKLFF